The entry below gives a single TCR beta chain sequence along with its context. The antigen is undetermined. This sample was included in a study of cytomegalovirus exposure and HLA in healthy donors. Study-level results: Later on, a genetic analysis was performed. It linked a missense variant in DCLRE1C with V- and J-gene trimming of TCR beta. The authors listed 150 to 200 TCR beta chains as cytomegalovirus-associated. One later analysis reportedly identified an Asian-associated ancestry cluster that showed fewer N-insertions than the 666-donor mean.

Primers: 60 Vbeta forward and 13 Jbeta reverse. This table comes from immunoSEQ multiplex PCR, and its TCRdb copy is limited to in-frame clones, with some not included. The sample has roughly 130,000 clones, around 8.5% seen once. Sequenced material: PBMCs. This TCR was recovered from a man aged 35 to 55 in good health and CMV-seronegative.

CDR3 coding DNA: TGCGCCAGCAGCCAAGAGGCTAGGAGGAGCACTGAAGCTTTCTTT. It is translated as CASSQEARRSTEAFF. The chain carries TRBV4-1 and TRBJ1-1; D unclear. Germline lookup yields CDR1 MGHRA and CDR2 YSYEKL. This CDR3 region has 15 residues. V was clipped by 0 bases and J by 4 bases, with 12 bases between them.